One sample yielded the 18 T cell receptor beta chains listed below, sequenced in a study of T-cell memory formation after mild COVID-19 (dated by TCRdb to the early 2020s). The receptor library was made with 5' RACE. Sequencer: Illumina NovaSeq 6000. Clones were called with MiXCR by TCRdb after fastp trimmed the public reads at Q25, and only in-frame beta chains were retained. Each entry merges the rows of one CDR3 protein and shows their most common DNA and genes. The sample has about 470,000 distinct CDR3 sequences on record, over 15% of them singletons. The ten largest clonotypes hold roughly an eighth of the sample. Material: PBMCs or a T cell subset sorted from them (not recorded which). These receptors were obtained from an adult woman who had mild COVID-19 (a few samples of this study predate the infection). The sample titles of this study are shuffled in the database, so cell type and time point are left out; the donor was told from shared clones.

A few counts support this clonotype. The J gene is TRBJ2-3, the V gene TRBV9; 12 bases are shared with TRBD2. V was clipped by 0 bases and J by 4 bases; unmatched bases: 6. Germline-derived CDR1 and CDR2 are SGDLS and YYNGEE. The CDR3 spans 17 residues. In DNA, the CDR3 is TGTGCCAGCAGCGTAGGGAGGACTAGCGGGGCTGCAGATACGCAGTATTTT. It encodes CASSVGRTSGAADTQYF. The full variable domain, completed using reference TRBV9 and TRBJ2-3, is DSGVTQTPKHLITATGQRVTLRCSPRSGDLSVYWYQQSLDQGLQFLIQYYNGEERAKGNILERFSAQQFPDLHSELNLSSLELGDSALYFCASSVGRTSGAADTQYFGPGTRLTVL.

For the CDR3, the DNA is TGTGCCAGCAGCTTACACAGGGGGCAGTTCTTC. This sequence encodes CASSLHRGQFF. The chain uses TRBV7-2 and TRBJ2-1; 7 positions agree with TRBD1. J was trimmed by 12 bases and V by 2 bases; bases with no gene match: 1. CDR3 length: 11 amino acids. CDR1 is SGHTA and CDR2 is FQGNSA in the germline V gene.

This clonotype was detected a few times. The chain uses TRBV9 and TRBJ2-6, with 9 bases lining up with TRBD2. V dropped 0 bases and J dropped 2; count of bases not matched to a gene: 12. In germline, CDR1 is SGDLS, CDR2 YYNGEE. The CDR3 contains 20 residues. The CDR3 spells CASSVVRAGGANAGANVLTF. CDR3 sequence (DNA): TGTGCCAGCAGCGTAGTGCGAGCGGGGGGCGCAAATGCTGGGGCCAACGTCCTGACTTTC.

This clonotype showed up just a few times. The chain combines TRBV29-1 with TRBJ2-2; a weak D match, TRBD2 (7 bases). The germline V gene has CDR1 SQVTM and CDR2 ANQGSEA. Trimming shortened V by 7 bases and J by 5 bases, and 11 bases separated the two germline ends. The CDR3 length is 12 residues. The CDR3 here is CSGRGGTGELFF. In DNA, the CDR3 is TGCAGCGGCAGGGGAGGGACCGGGGAGCTGTTTTTT.

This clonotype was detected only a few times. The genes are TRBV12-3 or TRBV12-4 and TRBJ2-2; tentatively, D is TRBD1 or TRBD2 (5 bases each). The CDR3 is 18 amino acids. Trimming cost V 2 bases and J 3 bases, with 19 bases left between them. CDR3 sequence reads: CASSLIMWGPTDTGELFF. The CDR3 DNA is TGTGCCAGCAGTTTAATTATGTGGGGACCGACGGACACCGGGGAGCTGTTTTTT.

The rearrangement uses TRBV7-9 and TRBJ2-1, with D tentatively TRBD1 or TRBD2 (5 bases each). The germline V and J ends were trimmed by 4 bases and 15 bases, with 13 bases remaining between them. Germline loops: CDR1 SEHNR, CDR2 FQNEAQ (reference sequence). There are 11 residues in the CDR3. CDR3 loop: CASSSDTRPFF. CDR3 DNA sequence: TGTGCCAGCAGCTCGGACACTAGACCGTTCTTC. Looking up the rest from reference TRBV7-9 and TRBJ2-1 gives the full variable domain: DTGVSQNPRHKITKRGQNVTFRCDPISEHNRLYWYRQTLGQGPEFLTYFQNEAQLEKSRLLSDRFSAERPKGSFSTLEIQRTEQGDSAMYLCASSSDTRPFFGPGTRLTVL.

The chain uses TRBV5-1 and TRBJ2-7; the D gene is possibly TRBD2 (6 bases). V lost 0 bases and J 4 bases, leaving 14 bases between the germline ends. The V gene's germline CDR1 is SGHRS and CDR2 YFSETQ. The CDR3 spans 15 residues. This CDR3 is CASSLAYGGTYEQYF. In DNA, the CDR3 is TGCGCCAGCAGCTTGGCCTATGGGGGGACGTACGAGCAGTACTTC. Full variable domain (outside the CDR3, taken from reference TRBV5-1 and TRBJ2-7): KAGVTQTPRYLIKTRGQQVTLSCSPISGHRSVSWYQQTPGQGLQFLFEYFSETQRNKGNFPGRFSGRQFSNSRSEMNVSTLELGDSALYLCASSLAYGGTYEQYFGPGTRLTVT.

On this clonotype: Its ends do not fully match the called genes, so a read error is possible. CDR3 sequence reads: CASSEVTWSPYEQYF. CDR3 nucleotides: TGTGCCAGCAGCGAAGTGACCTGGTCCCCCTACGAGCAGTACTTC. J is TRBJ2-7 and V is TRBV6-1; the D is unclear. The length of the CDR3 is 15 residues. Germline V gene lookup returns CDR1 MNHNS and CDR2 SASEGT.

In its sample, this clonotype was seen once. The CDR3: CASSPGTGWVTIYF. CDR3 DNA: TGTGCCAGCAGTCCAGGGACAGGCTGGGTCACCATATATTTT. V and J are TRBV12-3 or TRBV12-4 and TRBJ1-3; 8 positions match TRBD1. This CDR3 is built from 14 residues. V shed 5 bases, J shed 9 bases, and the junction held 9 bases outside the gene matches.

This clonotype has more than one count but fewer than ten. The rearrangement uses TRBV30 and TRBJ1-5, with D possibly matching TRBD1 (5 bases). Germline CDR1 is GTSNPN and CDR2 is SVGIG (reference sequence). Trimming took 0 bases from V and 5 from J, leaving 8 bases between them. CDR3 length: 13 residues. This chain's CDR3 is CAWSVGADQPQHF. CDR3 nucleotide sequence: TGTGCCTGGAGTGTAGGGGCTGATCAGCCCCAGCATTTT. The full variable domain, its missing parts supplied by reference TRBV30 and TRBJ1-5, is SQTIHQWPATLVQPVGSPLSLECTVEGTSNPNLYWYRQAAGRGLQLLFYSVGIGQISSEVPQNLSASRPQDRQFILSSKKLLLSDSGFYLCAWSVGADQPQHFGDGTRLSIL.

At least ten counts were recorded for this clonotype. For the CDR3, the DNA is TGTGCCAGCAGTCTGCAGGGAGTCAATGAGCAGTTCTTC. Its translation: CASSLQGVNEQFF. The gene calls are TRBV7-2 and TRBJ2-1, with D tentatively TRBD1 or TRBD2 (5 bases each). The CDR3 covers 13 residues. V lost 6 bases and J 6 bases, leaving 12 bases between the germline ends. Germline V gene lookup returns CDR1 SGHTA and CDR2 FQGNSA.

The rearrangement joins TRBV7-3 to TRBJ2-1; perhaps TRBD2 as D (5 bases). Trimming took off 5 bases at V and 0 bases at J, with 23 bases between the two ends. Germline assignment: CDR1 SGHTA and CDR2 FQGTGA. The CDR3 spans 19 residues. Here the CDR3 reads CASSTVQLTSEGSYNEQFF. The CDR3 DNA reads TGTGCCAGCAGCACCGTCCAACTTACTAGTGAGGGCTCCTACAATGAGCAGTTCTTC.

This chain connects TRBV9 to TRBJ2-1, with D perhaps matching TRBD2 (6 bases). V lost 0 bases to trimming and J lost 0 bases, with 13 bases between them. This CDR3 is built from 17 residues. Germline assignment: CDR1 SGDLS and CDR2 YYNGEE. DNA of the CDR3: TGTGCCAGCAGCGTAGAGGTTAGCGGTAGCTCCTACAATGAGCAGTTCTTC. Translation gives CASSVEVSGSSYNEQFF.

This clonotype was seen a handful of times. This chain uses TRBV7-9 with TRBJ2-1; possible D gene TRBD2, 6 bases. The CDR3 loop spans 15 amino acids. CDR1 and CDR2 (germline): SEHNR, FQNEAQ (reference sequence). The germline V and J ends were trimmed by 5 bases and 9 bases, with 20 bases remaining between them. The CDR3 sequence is CASSPPRLVIVEQFF. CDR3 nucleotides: TGTGCCAGCAGCCCTCCGAGACTAGTCATCGTTGAGCAGTTCTTC.

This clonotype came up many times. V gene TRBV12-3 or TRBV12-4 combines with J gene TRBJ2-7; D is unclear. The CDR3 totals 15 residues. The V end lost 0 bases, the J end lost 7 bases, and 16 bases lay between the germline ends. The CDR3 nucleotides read TGTGCCAGCAGTTTAGCTCTGGGGTCCCTCTTGGAGCAGTACTTC. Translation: CASSLALGSLLEQYF.

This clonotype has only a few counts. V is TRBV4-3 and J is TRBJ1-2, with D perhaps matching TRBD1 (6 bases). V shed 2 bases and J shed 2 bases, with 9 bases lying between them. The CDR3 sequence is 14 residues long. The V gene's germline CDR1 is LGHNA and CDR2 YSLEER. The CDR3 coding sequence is TGCGCCAGCAGCCAACAACAGGGAAACTATGGCTACACCTTC. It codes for CASSQQQGNYGYTF.

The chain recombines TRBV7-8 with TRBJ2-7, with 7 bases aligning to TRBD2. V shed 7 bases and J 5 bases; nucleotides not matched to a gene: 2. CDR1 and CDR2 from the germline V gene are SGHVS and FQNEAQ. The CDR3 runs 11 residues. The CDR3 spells CASMREHEQYF. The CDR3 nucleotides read TGTGCCAGCATGCGGGAGCACGAGCAGTACTTC.

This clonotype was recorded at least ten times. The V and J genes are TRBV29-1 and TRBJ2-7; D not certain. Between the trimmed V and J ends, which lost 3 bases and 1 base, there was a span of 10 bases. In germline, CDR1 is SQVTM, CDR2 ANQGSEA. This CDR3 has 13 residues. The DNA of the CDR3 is TGCAGCGTTGAGGTTCAGGATTCCTACGAGCAGTACTTC. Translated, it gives CSVEVQDSYEQYF.